This T cell receptor (beta chain) was captured in a study of blood T cell repertoires in COVID-19. The V and J ends lost 5 bases and 4 bases, in that order; junction bases with no gene match: 8. There are 16 residues in the CDR3. Per the germline V gene, CDR1 is PRHDT and CDR2 is FYEKMQ (reference sequence). In its sample, this clone was seen a few times. The repertoire was sequenced with immunoSEQ multiplex PCR; TCRdb's copy has only in-frame clones and lacks some. This repertoire shows 100,000 to 150,000 clones, roughly 85% found once; its top ten account for roughly 27%. Sample: peripheral blood. The sequence came from a woman aged 80 or older with acute or convalescent COVID-19. This chain uses TRBV13 with TRBJ2-3, with 11 positions matching TRBD2. The CDR3 region is CASSLRLAGTSDTQYF. The CDR3 DNA is TGTGCCAGCAGCCTCAGACTAGCGGGGACCTCAGATACGCAGTATTTT.